This section outlines one T cell receptor beta chain sequence together with its context. Its binding antigen is unknown. Base qualities were left out, and no much larger clone turns up one base away. The sample belongs to a study of T cells after yellow fever vaccination (dated by TCRdb to the late 2010s). For the wider study: The SMART-Seq v4 Ultra Low Input RNA kit was used to prepare libraries from fractions with low cell numbers. Blood was collected at multiple timepoints before and after primary and secondary immunization, and bulk PBMC replicates and cell subsets were isolated. To track T-cell clones before and after primary and booster YFV17D yellow fever vaccination, bulk TCR alpha and beta repertoires were sequenced longitudinally. The cohort comprised two healthy male donors, one aged 18 to 29 and one aged 30 to 40 years.

The germline V gene supplies CDR1 SGHAT and CDR2 FQNNGV. From the cysteine up to the phenylalanine, the CDR3 has a length of 15 residues. Only the CDR3 region is kept as DNA, spanning 45 bases read in frame from base 1. Here V drops 5 bases and J drops 4 bases, and the junction holds 6 bases not matched to any gene. The reads were generated on an Illumina NovaSeq 6000. Synthesis of TCR cDNA relied on 5'RACE template switching, a step that introduced a universal primer site along with unique molecular identifiers. Priming of cDNA synthesis was performed from both the TCR alpha and TCR beta constant segments. Libraries were amplified in two PCR steps, with sample barcodes and sequencing adapters added in the second step. Sequencing of libraries was done on Illumina HiSeq 2500 (2x100 bp) or NovaSeq (2x150 bp). From the authors' description of their analysis: Demultiplexing of reads and collapsing into UMI consensus sequences were performed with MIGEC, and V(D)J alignment was carried out with MiXCR. Vaccine-responding clonotypes were identified with edgeR using replicate PBMC samples, with FDR below 0.01 and a log2 fold change above 5 up to day 15 being required. Bulk clonotypes were assigned CD4 or CD8 identity according to which sequenced CD4 or CD8 repertoire held them at higher abundance. TCRdb reworked the public reads: Q25 trimming with fastp, MiXCR clone assembly, productive beta chains retained. CDR3 protein sequences are deduplicated, and each keeps its most common genes and DNA. V and J calls and clone size were set by TCRdb, not the authors. Within this sample are 350,000 to 550,000 distinct CDR3 sequences, with around a sixth of them counted one time only. The ten largest clones add up to about a sixth of the sample.

The sample's treatment or condition, from its label and the paper: live attenuated yellow fever vaccine strain. At each blood-draw timepoint, two biological replicates of bulk PBMCs were collected. A standard Ficoll-Paque protocol was used to isolate PBMCs from peripheral blood. TriZol was used to extract RNA from bulk PBMCs, CD4 and CD8 fractions, and dextramer-positive and dextramer-negative fractions. Broad study findings and their caveats: Compared with the primary T-cell response, the secondary T-cell response was faster but weaker, reaching its peak on day 5 rather than on day 15. Only a couple of donors were included in the study, so the extent to which the findings can be generalized is limited. Most clones expanded after primary vaccination were re-detected after the booster (96% of CD4 and around 88% of CD8), suggesting broad memory maintenance. Computational filtering was needed because FACS-sorted repertoires could contain abundant contaminating clonotypes from the bulk population. A small fraction of clonotypes showed up in both the CD4 and CD8 compartments, probably as a result of convergent recombination.

This sequence was found in a man younger than 30 who received the YFV17D yellow fever vaccine. This chain joins TRBV11-2 to TRBJ2-1; TRBD1 aligns with 9 central bases. Specimen: PBMCs, collected before the yellow fever booster vaccination. In nucleotide form, the sequence is TGTGCCAGCAGCCCGGTACAGGGGGCGTACAATGAGCAGTTCTTC. Its protein product is CASSPVQGAYNEQFF.